The 2 T cell receptor beta chains given below trace back to one sample, sequenced in a study of vaccination and CD4 T cells after COVID-19. The treatment: approximately nine-day PBMC culture with coronavirus spike peptide pools or control peptides (ViraFEST assay). Scientists ran DNA taken from cultured CD4+ T cells through the Oncomine TCR Beta short-read assay for sequencing. TCRdb re-called the PCR reads with MiXCR, one entry per CDR3 protein. This table holds about 21,000 distinct CDR3 sequences, about three quarters found once. Antigens of these TCRs are unknown. Sequencing was performed on CD4+ T cells from blood, cultured in vitro. All receptors come from a human donor who had recovered from COVID-19.

This rearrangement joins TRBV20-1 to TRBJ2-1; D perhaps matches TRBD1 (5 bases). The CDR3 totals 15 residues. Trimming left V 0 bases short and J 2 bases short, with 11 bases between. Germline CDR1 reads DFQATT; CDR2 reads SNEGSKA (reference sequence). CDR3 nucleotide sequence: TGCAGTGCTAGAGATAGCCAGGGCCCCTACAATGAGCAGTTCTTC. Translated, it gives CSARDSQGPYNEQFF.

This clonotype was picked up a small number of times. This chain joins TRBV7-8 and TRBJ1-3; D is uncertain. V was cut by 1 base and J by 4 bases, with 14 bases left in between. Germline CDR1 reads SGHVS; CDR2 reads FQNEAQ. This CDR3 contains 16 residues. This CDR3 reads CASSLGGKTFGNTIYF. CDR3 bases: TGTGCCAGCAGCTTAGGTGGGAAGACCTTCGGAAACACCATATATTTT.